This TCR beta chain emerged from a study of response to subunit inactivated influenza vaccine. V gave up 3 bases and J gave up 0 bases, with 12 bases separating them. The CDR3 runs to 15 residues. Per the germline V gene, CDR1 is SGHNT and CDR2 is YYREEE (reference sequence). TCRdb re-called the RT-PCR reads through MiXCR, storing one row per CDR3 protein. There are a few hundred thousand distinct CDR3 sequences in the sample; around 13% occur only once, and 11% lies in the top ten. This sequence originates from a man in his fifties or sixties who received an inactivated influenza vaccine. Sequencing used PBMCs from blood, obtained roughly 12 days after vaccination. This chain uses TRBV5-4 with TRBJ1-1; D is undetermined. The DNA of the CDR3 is TGTGCCAGCAGCTCACCGCGGGAGCTGAACACTGAAGCTTTCTTT. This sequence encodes CASSSPRELNTEAFF.